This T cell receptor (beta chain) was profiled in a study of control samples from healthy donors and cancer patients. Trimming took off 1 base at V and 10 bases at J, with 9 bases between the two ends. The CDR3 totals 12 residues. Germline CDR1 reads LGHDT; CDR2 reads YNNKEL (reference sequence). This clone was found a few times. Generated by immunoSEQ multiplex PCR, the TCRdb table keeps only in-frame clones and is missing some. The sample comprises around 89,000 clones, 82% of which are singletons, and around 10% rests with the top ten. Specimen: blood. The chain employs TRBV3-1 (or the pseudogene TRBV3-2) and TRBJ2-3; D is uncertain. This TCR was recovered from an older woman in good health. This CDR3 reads CASSQVLSAQYF. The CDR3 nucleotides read TGTGCCAGCAGCCAAGTACTTTCAGCGCAGTATTTT.